Described below is a single TCR beta chain sequence and its context. The V end lost 1 base, the J end lost 4 bases, and 5 bases lay between the germline ends. This CDR3 spans 13 amino acids. Germline V lookup: CDR1 LGHNT, CDR2 FRNRAP. The sample comes from a study of OX40 agonist ivuxolimab in advanced cancers. Study overall: Patients treated during dose escalation were battling hepatocellular carcinoma, melanoma, renal cell or head and neck cancer.

Clones were read by immunoSEQ multiplex PCR, and TCRdb kept only the in-frame ones, dropping some. In the table there are about 82,000 clones, 75% to 90% of which are singletons. This receptor was obtained from an adult with an advanced solid tumor such as melanoma, head and neck, liver or kidney cancer. The sample consisted of CD4+ or CD8+ T cells sorted from blood, taken in a trial of the OX40 agonist ivuxolimab. This chain connects TRBV12-5 to TRBJ1-5, with TRBD1 as a possible D gene (5 bases). The CDR3 sequence is CASGLAGNQPQHF. The CDR3 region has the DNA TGTGCTAGTGGTTTGGCAGGGAATCAGCCCCAGCATTTT.